This T cell receptor beta chain comes out of a study of T cell repertoires in cytomegalovirus infection (dated by TCRdb to between 2018 and 2021). Some background on the complete study: Donor HLA type was relevant to the analysis, because carriage of CMV infection together with the matching HLA type was indicated by public TCR beta signatures.

With regard to this clonotype: The target of this receptor is not known. No base quality values were provided; no much bigger clone lies one nucleotide off.

Sequenced using an Illumina HiSeq 1500. TCRdb handled the public reads itself, with Q25 trimming in fastp and clone calling in MiXCR, and kept productive beta chains. Every entry covers one CDR3 protein and lists the most common genes and DNA from its rows. The sample contains 450,000 to 650,000 distinct CDR3 sequences, more than 20% of them found a single time. The biggest ten clones account for around 14% of the sample. V gives up 0 bases and J gives up 5 bases, and the segment between their germline ends measures 14 bases. From a lookup of the germline V gene, CDR1 and CDR2 are SGDLS and YYNGEE. The CDR3 holds 15 amino acids from the cysteine to the phenylalanine. The DNA shown is the 45-base CDR3, in frame from base 1. The study at large found these results: Cumulative frequency of public TCR beta family members discriminated carriers of CMV infection plus the relevant HLA type in this cohort and an independent roughly 320-donor cohort. The ex vivo response was dominated by HLA-C-restricted CMV-specific TCR beta clonotypes, which also provided the single most frequent clonotype in two of eight donors.

Here the chain combines TRBV9 and TRBJ1-2, and perhaps TRBD1 as D gene, on 5 matching bases. The TCR comes from a human donor in good health (CMV status not recorded). Some clones in this sample may be carry-over from other donors' samples. The sample was PBMCs. Here is the DNA: TGTGCCAGCAGCGTAGACGCAGGGTCGTTATATGGCTACACCTTC. Its translation is CASSVDAGSLYGYTF.